This T cell receptor (beta chain) is from a study of human T cells and chemical hapten exposure. This clonotype showed up just a few times. CDR3 length: 15 residues. Germline CDR1 reads ENHRY; CDR2 reads SYGVKD. V gave up 2 bases and J gave up 4 bases, with 13 bases separating them. Time point defined: patch test 3, about 24 weeks after DPC sensitization. Specified treatment: therapeutic diphenylcyclopropenone sensitization with weekly scalp DPC. TCRdb reanalysed the RACE reads using MiXCR and keeps one entry per CDR3 protein. The sample lists about 160,000 distinct CDR3 sequences, roughly 25% occurring once.

This sequence was found in a woman between 18 and 30 years old with alopecia areata. Some clones in this sample may be carry-over from other donors' samples. The genes are TRBV10-3 and TRBJ2-3; TRBD2 is a possible D gene (7 bases). The sample consisted of whole blood, taken in connection with sensitization to the hapten diphenylcyclopropenone (DPC). The CDR3 spells CAISEAGEGADTQYF. The CDR3 DNA reads TGTGCCATCAGTGAGGCAGGGGAGGGAGCAGATACGCAGTATTTT.